This T cell receptor (beta chain) was captured in a study of shared clonotypes between healthy human individuals. Division of CD4+ cells produced a CD45RA+ naive subset and a CD45RA-negative memory subset. Every immunoSEQ plate was one replicate of a subset's evenly spread DNA. Per sorted-subset replicate PCR, input was 200 to 250 ng DNA, representing around 28,000 T cell genomes. The assay was immunoSEQ multiplex PCR, and TCRdb's table has in-frame clones only and misses some. The sample has over 2 million clones; 85% to 95% are singletons. Germline V lookup: CDR1 SGHRS, CDR2 YFSETQ. The CDR3 consists of 12 residues. Trimming pared 4 bases from V and 0 bases from J, leaving 4 bases between.

This sequence was found in a young man in good health. Some clones in this sample may be carry-over from other donors' samples. Sequencing was performed on naive CD4+ T cells from PBMCs. Subset meaning: CD45RA+ positively selected. The chain is built from TRBV5-1 and TRBJ2-5; no definite D call. CDR3 region: CASSIHQETQYF. In DNA form, the CDR3 reads TGCGCCAGCAGCATTCACCAAGAGACCCAGTACTTC.